The present TCR beta chain was sequenced within a study of early T cells in non-severe SARS-CoV-2 infection. Study-level information: Sequencing input comprised bulk RNA from unsorted whole blood; chain pairing was not available. The study, taken as a whole, reports: There was a bias toward anti-spike CD8 responses in VDJdb matching, which missed private and CD4 specificities.

Unique molecular identifiers (one per individual cDNA molecule) were attached. TCRdb called the 5' RACE reads again in MiXCR, with one record for every CDR3 protein. The sample lists about 48,000 distinct CDR3 sequences; 5.5% to 6.5% were seen once. This clonotype was seen repeatedly, ten times or more. Its antigen is unidentified. The receptor was isolated from an adult who was a healthcare worker with PCR-confirmed SARS-CoV-2 infection or an uninfected control (not recorded which). The sample was whole blood.

The CDR3 nucleotides are TGTGCCAGCAGTTTAGATGGTGGGGACTACGAGCAGTACTTC. Its translation: CASSLDGGDYEQYF. The chain has TRBV27 and TRBJ2-7; no firm D call. The CDR3 length is 14 residues. The germline gives CDR1 MNHEY, CDR2 SMNVEV (reference sequence). V gave up 2 bases and J gave up 3 bases, with 11 bases separating them.